These 20 T cell receptor beta chains were sequenced from one sample in a study of blood T cell repertoires in COVID-19. This table comes from immunoSEQ multiplex PCR, and its TCRdb copy is limited to in-frame clones, with some not included. Here the sample spans some 83,000 clones, 70% to 90% being singletons. The sample consisted of peripheral blood. These receptors originate from a man aged 80 or over in a cohort sampled during active COVID-19.

The gene calls are TRBV3-1 (or the pseudogene TRBV3-2) and TRBJ1-3, with 8 positions matching TRBD1. Germline-derived CDR1 and CDR2 are LGHDT and YNNKEL (reference sequence). Losses at the gene ends were 3 bases for V and 1 base for J; bases not matched to a gene: 8. The length of the CDR3 is 17 residues. CDR3 loop: CASSQFLTGASGNTIYF. CDR3 sequence (DNA): TGTGCCAGCAGCCAGTTCTTGACAGGGGCATCTGGAAACACCATATATTTT.

The chain links TRBV5-1 to TRBJ2-2, with a weak D call TRBD1 (6 bases). With 4 bases removed from V and 2 bases from J, the gap between germline ends came to 9 bases. Germline CDR1 SGHRS, CDR2 YFSETQ. This CDR3 has 14 amino acids. This CDR3 reads CASSRTANTGELFF. The CDR3 DNA sequence: TGCGCCAGCAGCCGGACAGCTAACACCGGGGAGCTGTTTTTT.

This chain connects TRBV5-4 to TRBJ1-2; D unclear. The CDR3 consists of 17 residues. Trimming pared 4 bases from V and 0 bases from J, leaving 19 bases between. The germline V gene has CDR1 SGHNT and CDR2 YYREEE (reference sequence). The CDR3 region has the DNA TGTGCCAGCAGCGATTTGTACAGCCCAACAGCTAACTATGGCTACACCTTC. Its translation is CASSDLYSPTANYGYTF.

The chain employs TRBV18 and TRBJ2-2, with TRBD1 matching over 8 bases. Germline V gene data show CDR1 as KGHSH and CDR2 as LQKENI. The CDR3 has 16 amino acids. The V segment lost 0 bases and the J segment 5 bases; nucleotides outside the gene matches: 5. CDR3 nucleotide sequence: TGTGCCAGCTCACCACCGAGTCGACAGGGGACCGGGGAGCTGTTTTTT. It encodes CASSPPSRQGTGELFF.

This chain connects TRBV11-3 to TRBJ2-1; 11 nucleotides agree with TRBD2. The CDR3 length is 14 residues. Losses at the gene ends were 5 bases for V and 10 bases for J; bases not matched to a gene: 7. Germline V gene lookup returns CDR1 SGHNT and CDR2 YENEEA. In DNA form, the CDR3 reads TGTGCCAGCAGCAGAGTATCTAGCGGGGGGGAGCAGTTCTTC. Translating it yields CASSRVSSGGEQFF.

This clone was seen just once. This chain links TRBV5-1 with TRBJ2-7; TRBD1 aligns across 10 bases. This CDR3 has 15 residues. Trimming at V came to 4 bases and at J to 5 bases, leaving 9 bases not matched to a gene. Germline V gives CDR1 SGHRS, CDR2 YFSETQ. The CDR3 DNA reads TGCGCCAGCAGCCCTCTGACAGGGGGCTCTGACGAGCAGTACTTC. This sequence encodes CASSPLTGGSDEQYF.

This sequence joins TRBV29-1 and TRBJ2-2, with D possibly TRBD2 on 6 matching bases. There are 13 residues in the CDR3. Trimming took 4 bases from V and 1 from J, leaving 7 bases between them. Germline-derived CDR1 and CDR2 are SQVTM and ANQGSEA. The CDR3 protein is CSVGGVNTGELFF. CDR3 DNA sequence: TGCAGCGTTGGGGGGGTGAACACCGGGGAGCTGTTTTTT.

The chain recombines TRBV4-1 with TRBJ2-5; 13 bases are shared with TRBD2. The trim removed 4 bases at V and 1 base at J, leaving 3 bases unmatched. The germline V gene encodes CDR1 MGHRA and CDR2 YSYEKL. This CDR3 spans 16 amino acids. The CDR3 loop reads CASSPRLAGGQETQYF. Here the CDR3 DNA reads TGCGCCAGCAGCCCTCGACTAGCGGGGGGCCAAGAGACCCAGTACTTC.

The chain combines TRBV7-2 with TRBJ1-5; no definite D call. V lost 5 bases and J 2 bases, leaving 13 bases between the germline ends. CDR1 and CDR2 (germline): SGHTA, FQGNSA. The CDR3 has 15 residues. The CDR3 here is CASSEDSMGNQPQHF. The CDR3 DNA follows: TGTGCCAGCAGCGAGGACTCCATGGGCAATCAGCCCCAGCATTTT.

The chain carries TRBV5-4 and TRBJ2-5, with D maybe TRBD1 (5 bases). Looked up from germline, CDR1 is SGHNT and CDR2 is YYREEE (reference sequence). CDR3 length: 15 residues. V lost 4 bases and J 4 bases, leaving 17 bases between the germline ends. The CDR3 DNA sequence: TGTGCCAGCAGCCCCAGGCAGGGTAGGCGAGAGACCCAGTACTTC. Translation gives CASSPRQGRRETQYF.

This clone was seen more than once but under ten times. The chain couples TRBV11-2 to TRBJ2-5; the D gene is possibly TRBD1 (5 bases). The CDR3 loop spans 16 amino acids. In germline, CDR1 is SGHAT, CDR2 FQNNGV. Deletions cut 5 bases from V and 5 bases from J, with 21 bases between. CDR3 loop: CASSDYSLDTQETQYF. In DNA form, the CDR3 reads TGTGCCAGCAGCGATTATAGCTTGGACACTCAGGAGACCCAGTACTTC. Filled out from reference TRBV11-2 and TRBJ2-5, the complete variable domain reads EAGVAQSPRYKIIEKRQSVAFWCNPISGHATLYWYQQILGQGPKLLIQFQNNGVVDDSQLPKDRFSAERLKGVDSTLKIQPAKLEDSAVYLCASSDYSLDTQETQYFGPGTRLLVL.

This chain joins TRBV5-1 and TRBJ2-2; TRBD1 matches 9 bases. CDR1 and CDR2 from the germline V gene are SGHRS and YFSETQ. This CDR3 region has 16 residues. The V segment lost 5 bases and the J segment 6 bases; nucleotides outside the gene matches: 11. CDR3 nucleotide sequence: TGCGCCAGCAGTCAGGCGGGACAGGGTTCGGCCGGGGAGCTGTTTTTT. It encodes CASSQAGQGSAGELFF.

The gene calls are TRBV10-3 and TRBJ1-1; tentative D call: TRBD1 (6 bases). Germline loops: CDR1 ENHRY, CDR2 SYGVKD. Deletions cut 10 bases from V and 3 bases from J, with 21 bases between. The CDR3 sequence is 15 residues long. CDR3 amino acids: CATKTGIGKDTEAFF. In DNA form, the CDR3 reads TGTGCCACAAAAACAGGGATCGGCAAAGACACTGAAGCTTTCTTT.

The CDR3 here is CASRQTGSAYNEQFF. In DNA form, the CDR3 reads TGCGCCAGCAGGCAGACAGGGAGTGCGTACAATGAGCAGTTCTTC. The J gene is TRBJ2-1, the V gene TRBV5-1, with 7 bases fitting TRBD1. With V trimmed by 5 bases and J by 4 bases, 9 bases remained unmatched. CDR3 length: 15 residues. The germline V gene encodes CDR1 SGHRS and CDR2 YFSETQ.

The chain links TRBV27 to TRBJ2-2, with 10 bases lining up with TRBD1. This CDR3 is built from 16 residues. Unmatched junction bases numbered 9, after V lost 7 bases and J lost 4 bases. Per the germline V gene, CDR1 is MNHEY and CDR2 is SMNVEV (reference sequence). The DNA of the CDR3 is TGTGCCAGCACCCGACGACAGGGGGCTTTCACCGGGGAGCTGTTTTTT. Translating gives CASTRRQGAFTGELFF.

The chain combines TRBV5-1 with TRBJ1-4, with D possibly matching TRBD1 (6 bases). The CDR3 contains 14 residues. Trimming shortened V by 1 base and J by 7 bases, and 11 bases separated the two germline ends. Germline V gene data show CDR1 as SGHRS and CDR2 as YFSETQ. The CDR3 region is CASSLSDRREKLFF. In nucleotides, the CDR3 is TGCGCCAGCAGCTTGAGTGACAGGCGTGAAAAACTGTTTTTT.

V and J are TRBV6-1 and TRBJ2-3, with 11 bases that match TRBD2. Per germline, CDR1 MNHNS and CDR2 SASEGT. Trimming removed 1 base from V and 2 bases from J; junction bases left unmatched: 8. The CDR3 has 18 amino acids. CDR3 amino acids: CASSEGALAGGYTDTQYF. CDR3 nucleotide sequence: TGTGCCAGCAGTGAAGGGGCTCTAGCGGGGGGATACACAGATACGCAGTATTTT.

The chain couples TRBV6-5 to TRBJ2-6, with D possibly TRBD2 on 5 matching bases. Trimming pared 6 bases from V and 1 base from J, leaving 10 bases between. This CDR3 spans 15 amino acids. Germline V gene sequence: CDR1 MNHEY, CDR2 SVGAGI. CDR3 coding DNA: TGTGCCAGCAGCCGGGGAAGGTCTGGGGCCAACGTCCTGACTTTC. It is translated as CASSRGRSGANVLTF.

This chain connects TRBV5-8 to TRBJ2-3; the match to TRBD2 covers 8 bases. Per germline, CDR1 SGHTS and CDR2 YDEGEE. This CDR3 is built from 16 residues. Trimming took 4 bases from V and 4 from J; bases not matched to a gene: 11. DNA of the CDR3: TGTGCCAGCAGCCACTTTATCGGGGGGGCCGCAGATACGCAGTATTTT. It encodes CASSHFIGGAADTQYF. Full variable domain (rest looked up from reference TRBV5-8 and TRBJ2-3): EAGVTQSPTHLIKTRGQQATLRCSPISGHTSVYWYQQALGLGLQFLLWYDEGEERNRGNFPPRFSGRQFPNYSSELNVNALELEDSALYLCASSHFIGGAADTQYFGPGTRLTVL.

The genes are TRBV6-1 and TRBJ2-1; D possibly corresponds to TRBD1 (6 bases). V lost 5 bases, J lost 2 bases, and 25 bases lay in between. CDR3 length equals 19 residues. Per germline, CDR1 MNHNS and CDR2 SASEGT. The CDR3 loop reads CASSKGARGNTFPYNEQFF. CDR3 sequence (DNA): TGTGCCAGCAGTAAAGGGGCCAGGGGTAACACTTTCCCCTACAATGAGCAGTTCTTC.